Following are 14 T cell receptor beta chains from one sample sequenced in a study of blood T cell repertoires in COVID-19. Using immunoSEQ multiplex PCR, the repertoire was profiled, and TCRdb retains in-frame clones only, with some absent. The sample shows approximately 250,000 clones, about 91% of them seen only once. Source material: PBMCs or T cells enriched from blood (not recorded which). These TCRs come from a man aged 35-49 years who had been exposed to COVID-19.

The V call is TRBV4-1, the J call TRBJ2-7; D possibly corresponds to TRBD1 (5 bases). V lost 7 bases, J lost 2 bases, and 15 bases lay in between. The germline V gene has CDR1 MGHRA and CDR2 YSYEKL. This CDR3 is built from 14 residues. DNA for the CDR3: TGCGCCAGCACCCGTGAGGCAGGGACCTACGAGCAGTACTTC. Protein: CASTREAGTYEQYF.

The chain carries TRBV10-3 and TRBJ1-2; 9 bases are shared with TRBD1. CDR3 length equals 12 residues. The germline gives CDR1 ENHRY, CDR2 SYGVKD. J lost 5 bases, V lost 8 bases, and 3 bases had no gene match. The CDR3 loop reads CAIEGQGYGYTF. The CDR3 DNA sequence: TGTGCCATCGAGGGACAGGGTTATGGCTACACCTTC.

The chain links TRBV5-1 to TRBJ2-7; D might be TRBD1 (6 bases). There are 14 residues in the CDR3. V was pared by 4 bases and J by 0 bases, with 11 bases between. CDR1 and CDR2 (germline): SGHRS, YFSETQ. The CDR3 region is CASSSRGPSYEQYF. The CDR3 DNA reads as TGCGCCAGCAGCAGCAGGGGCCCCTCCTACGAGCAGTACTTC.

This chain uses TRBV7-2 with TRBJ1-1; TRBD1 matches at 8 bases. Germline lookup yields CDR1 SGHTA and CDR2 FQGNSA. The CDR3 consists of 15 residues. V lost 6 bases and J lost 3; bases outside the gene matches: 9. CDR3 loop: CASRYDRGGYTEAFF. In DNA form, the CDR3 reads TGTGCCAGCAGATACGACAGGGGTGGGTACACTGAAGCTTTCTTT.

This chain joins TRBV15 and TRBJ1-4; 10 positions match TRBD1. The germline CDR1 and CDR2 sequences are LNHNV and YYDKDF (reference sequence). This CDR3 region has 16 residues. Losses at the gene ends were 5 bases for V and 5 bases for J; bases not matched to a gene: 8. The CDR3 sequence is CATSRDRGGGNEKLFF. DNA for the CDR3: TGTGCCACCAGCCGGGACAGGGGCGGAGGAAATGAAAAACTGTTTTTT.

The V gene is TRBV9, the J gene TRBJ2-1, with 9 bases that match TRBD1. Germline loops: CDR1 SGDLS, CDR2 YYNGEE. The V and J ends lost 2 bases and 5 bases, in that order; junction bases with no gene match: 5. This CDR3 spans 15 amino acids. In nucleotides, the CDR3 is TGTGCCAGCAGCGTCGGACAGGGGTTCGACAATGAGCAGTTCTTC. It codes for CASSVGQGFDNEQFF. The whole variable domain, remainder taken from reference TRBV9 and TRBJ2-1, is DSGVTQTPKHLITATGQRVTLRCSPRSGDLSVYWYQQSLDQGLQFLIQYYNGEERAKGNILERFSAQQFPDLHSELNLSSLELGDSALYFCASSVGQGFDNEQFFGPGTRLTVL.

V and J are TRBV7-9 and TRBJ1-1, with no clear D. Germline V lookup: CDR1 SEHNR, CDR2 FQNEAQ (reference sequence). Trimming stripped 3 bases from V and 0 bases from J, with 17 bases between. The CDR3 runs 17 residues. CDR3: CASSLSRGNGMNTEAFF. In DNA, the CDR3 is TGTGCCAGCAGCTTGTCTCGGGGTAACGGGATGAACACTGAAGCTTTCTTT.

This clone was detected only a few times. This chain links TRBV5-1 with TRBJ2-1; 8 positions match TRBD2. The ends lost 8 bases at V and 8 bases at J; junction bases unmatched: 21. This CDR3 is built from 17 residues. Germline V gene sequence: CDR1 SGHRS, CDR2 YFSETQ. The DNA for the CDR3 is TGCGCCAGTGGTTCCGTGATAGCGGGAAAAAGAGACCATGAGCAGTTCTTC. It is translated as CASGSVIAGKRDHEQFF.

This chain connects TRBV28 to TRBJ1-4; D not resolved. CDR3 size: 15 residues. Between the trimmed V and J ends, which lost 5 bases and 0 bases, there was a span of 10 bases. Looked up from germline, CDR1 is MDHEN and CDR2 is SYDVKM. In DNA, the CDR3 is TGTGCCAGCAGTCCCCCGGGAGCAACTAATGAAAAACTGTTTTTT. It specifies CASSPPGATNEKLFF.

This sequence joins TRBV5-1 and TRBJ2-1; 8 bases are shared with TRBD2. V lost 0 bases, J lost 7 bases, and 9 bases stayed unmatched. This CDR3 has 16 residues. Germline V CDR1 and CDR2: SGHRS, YFSETQ. The CDR3 is CASSLGAGGISNEQFF. For the CDR3, the DNA is TGCGCCAGCAGCTTGGGCGCGGGAGGAATTTCGAATGAGCAGTTCTTC.

This clone was recorded once. The chain is built from TRBV19 and TRBJ2-1, with TRBD2 matching over 9 bases. Germline lookup yields CDR1 LNHDA and CDR2 SQIVND (reference sequence). This CDR3 is 16 amino acids long. The ends lost 7 bases at V and 8 bases at J; junction bases unmatched: 15. The CDR3 coding sequence is TGTGCCAGTACCCCAGCTTTGGCGGGAGGGATCGATGAGCAGTTCTTC. Amino acids: CASTPALAGGIDEQFF.

The chain links TRBV30 to TRBJ2-7; 7 nucleotides line up with TRBD1. Losses at the gene ends were 3 bases for V and 12 bases for J; bases not matched to a gene: 8. Germline V gene lookup returns CDR1 GTSNPN and CDR2 SVGIG (reference sequence). The CDR3 is made up of 11 amino acids. In DNA, the CDR3 is TGTGCCTGGAGCGAGACAGGGAGACTGTACTTC. Residues: CAWSETGRLYF.

The chain couples TRBV19 to TRBJ2-3, with D perhaps matching TRBD2 (6 bases). V was clipped by 8 bases and J by 3 bases, with 9 bases between them. Germline CDR1 and CDR2: LNHDA and SQIVND (reference sequence). The CDR3 runs to 12 residues. The DNA for the CDR3 is TGTGCCAGTTCGGGAGAGACAGATACGCAGTATTTT. Residues: CASSGETDTQYF.

This clone showed up just once. This rearrangement joins TRBV3-1 (or the pseudogene TRBV3-2) to TRBJ2-6; D call uncertain. The CDR3 is made up of 15 amino acids. Trimming removed 1 base at V and 0 bases at J, with 4 bases between. From germline, CDR1 is LGHDT and CDR2 YNNKEL (reference sequence). The CDR3 region is CASSQVYSGANVLTF. Here the CDR3 DNA reads TGTGCCAGCAGCCAAGTTTACTCTGGGGCCAACGTCCTGACTTTC.